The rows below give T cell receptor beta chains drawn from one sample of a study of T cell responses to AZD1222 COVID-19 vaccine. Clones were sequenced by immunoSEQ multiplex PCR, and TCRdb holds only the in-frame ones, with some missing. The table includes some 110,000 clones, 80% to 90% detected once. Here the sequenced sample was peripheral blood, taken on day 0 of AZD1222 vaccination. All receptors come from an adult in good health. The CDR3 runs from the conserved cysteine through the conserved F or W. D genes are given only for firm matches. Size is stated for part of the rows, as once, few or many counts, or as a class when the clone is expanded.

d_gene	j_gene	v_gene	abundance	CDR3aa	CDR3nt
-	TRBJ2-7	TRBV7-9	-	CASSGAGQGIHEQYF	TGTGCCAGCAGTGGGGCTGGGCAGGGGATCCACGAGCAGTACTTC
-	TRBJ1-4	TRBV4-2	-	CASRSQSGEKLFF	TGTGCCAGCAGGTCACAATCCGGGGAAAAACTGTTTTTT
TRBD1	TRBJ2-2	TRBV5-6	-	CASSFNRGTGAGELFF	TGTGCCAGCAGCTTCAATAGAGGGACAGGGGCCGGGGAGCTGTTTTTT
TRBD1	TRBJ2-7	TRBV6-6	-	CASSYLGQGAPEQYF	TGTGCCAGCAGTTATTTGGGACAGGGAGCACCGGAGCAGTACTTC
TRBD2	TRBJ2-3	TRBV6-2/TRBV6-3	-	CASSFSTGGTDTQYF	TGTGCCAGCAGTTTCTCTACGGGGGGGACAGATACGCAGTATTTT
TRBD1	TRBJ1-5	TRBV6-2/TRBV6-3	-	CASSYPADRGWNQPQHF	TGTGCCAGCAGTTACCCCGCGGACAGGGGTTGGAATCAGCCCCAGCATTTT
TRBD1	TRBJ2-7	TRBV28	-	CAISRTGHTYEQYF	TGTGCCATTAGTAGGACAGGGCATACCTACGAGCAGTACTTC
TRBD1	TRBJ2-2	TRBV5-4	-	CASSPTAGGRGTGELFF	TGTGCCAGCAGCCCGACGGCAGGGGGAAGGGGCACCGGGGAGCTGTTTTTT
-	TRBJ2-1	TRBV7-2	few	CATAVLRRYYNEQFF	TGTGCCACCGCCGTGCTCAGGCGTTACTACAATGAGCAGTTCTTC
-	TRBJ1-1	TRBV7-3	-	CASSKTVNTEAFF	TGTGCCAGCAGCAAGACAGTTAACACTGAAGCTTTCTTT
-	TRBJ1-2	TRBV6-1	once	CASSEFDYTF	TGTGCCAGCAGTGAATTTGACTACACCTTC
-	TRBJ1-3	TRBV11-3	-	CASSLGTSSSDRPGNTIYF	TGTGCCAGCAGCTTGGGTACGTCTTCCTCTGACCGCCCGGGAAACACCATATATTTT
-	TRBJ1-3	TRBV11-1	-	CASSLGQQMTIYF	TGTGCCAGCAGCTTGGGACAACAGATGACCATATATTTT
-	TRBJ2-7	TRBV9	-	CASSVEARGPHYEQYF	TGTGCCAGCAGCGTAGAGGCCCGGGGTCCCCATTACGAGCAGTACTTC
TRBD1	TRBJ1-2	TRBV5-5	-	CASTLDRVGGYTF	TGTGCCAGCACCCTGGACAGGGTGGGTGGCTACACCTTC
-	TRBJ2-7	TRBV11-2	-	CASSSDSNVQYF	TGTGCCAGCAGCTCGGACAGCAATGTGCAGTACTTC
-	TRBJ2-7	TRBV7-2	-	CASSPGGGAIGEQYF	TGTGCCAGCAGCCCTGGCGGCGGGGCGATAGGCGAGCAGTACTTC
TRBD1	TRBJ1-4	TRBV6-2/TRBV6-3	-	CASSGLTGGARRGEKLFF	TGTGCCAGCAGTGGTCTAACAGGGGGCGCCCGCCGGGGAGAAAAACTGTTTTTT
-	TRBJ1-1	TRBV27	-	CASSDGSGAFF	TGTGCCAGCAGTGACGGGTCCGGGGCTTTCTTT
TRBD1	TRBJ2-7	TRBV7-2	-	CASSQPRTGSSYEQYF	TGTGCCAGCAGCCAACCCCGGACAGGGAGCTCCTACGAGCAGTACTTC
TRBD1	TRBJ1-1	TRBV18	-	CASSRQGNTEAFF	TGTGCCAGCTCAAGACAGGGGAACACTGAAGCTTTCTTT
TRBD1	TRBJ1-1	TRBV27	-	CASSPGPGGAPLGAFF	TGTGCCAGTTCTCCTGGACCAGGGGGCGCCCCCTTAGGGGCTTTCTTT
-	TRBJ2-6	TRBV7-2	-	CASSLQATAGANVLTF	TGTGCCAGCAGCTTACAGGCGACGGCCGGGGCCAACGTCCTGACTTTC
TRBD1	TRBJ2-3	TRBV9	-	CASSVQGATSTDTQYF	TGTGCCAGCAGCGTGCAGGGGGCTACATCCACAGATACGCAGTATTTT
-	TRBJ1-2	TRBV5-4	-	CASSPVPVGGYTF	TGTGCCAGCAGCCCTGTCCCGGTGGGTGGCTACACCTTC
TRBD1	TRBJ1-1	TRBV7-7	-	CASSGQGLTEAFF	TGTGCCAGCAGCGGACAGGGTTTAACTGAAGCTTTCTTT
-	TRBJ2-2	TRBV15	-	CATSRRRGSGAGELFF	TGTGCCACCAGCAGGAGACGCGGCAGTGGGGCCGGGGAGCTGTTTTTT
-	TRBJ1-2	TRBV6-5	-	CASWQGGGYTF	TGTGCCAGCTGGCAAGGCGGTGGCTACACCTTC
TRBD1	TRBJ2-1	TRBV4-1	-	CASSLAGGNEQFF	TGCGCCAGCAGCCTTGCAGGGGGAAATGAGCAGTTCTTC
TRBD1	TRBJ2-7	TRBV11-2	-	CASSLRDRVPYEQYF	TGTGCCAGCAGCTTAAGGGACAGGGTCCCCTACGAGCAGTACTTC
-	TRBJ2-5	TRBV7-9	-	CASSSTGAQETQYF	TGTGCCAGCAGCTCCACCGGGGCCCAAGAGACCCAGTACTTC
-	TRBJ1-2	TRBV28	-	CASSLNGRAVTF	TGTGCCAGCAGTTTAAACGGTAGGGCTGTGACGTTC
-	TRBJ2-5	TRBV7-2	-	CASTRGREETQYF	TGTGCCAGCACCAGGGGCAGGGAAGAGACCCAGTACTTC
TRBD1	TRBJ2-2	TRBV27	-	CASSPDRGQGGELFF	TGTGCCAGCAGTCCAGACAGGGGGCAAGGCGGGGAGCTGTTTTTT
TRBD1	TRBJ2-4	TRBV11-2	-	CASSPSDRGVAKNIQYF	TGTGCCAGCAGCCCTTCGGACAGGGGAGTAGCCAAAAACATTCAGTACTTC